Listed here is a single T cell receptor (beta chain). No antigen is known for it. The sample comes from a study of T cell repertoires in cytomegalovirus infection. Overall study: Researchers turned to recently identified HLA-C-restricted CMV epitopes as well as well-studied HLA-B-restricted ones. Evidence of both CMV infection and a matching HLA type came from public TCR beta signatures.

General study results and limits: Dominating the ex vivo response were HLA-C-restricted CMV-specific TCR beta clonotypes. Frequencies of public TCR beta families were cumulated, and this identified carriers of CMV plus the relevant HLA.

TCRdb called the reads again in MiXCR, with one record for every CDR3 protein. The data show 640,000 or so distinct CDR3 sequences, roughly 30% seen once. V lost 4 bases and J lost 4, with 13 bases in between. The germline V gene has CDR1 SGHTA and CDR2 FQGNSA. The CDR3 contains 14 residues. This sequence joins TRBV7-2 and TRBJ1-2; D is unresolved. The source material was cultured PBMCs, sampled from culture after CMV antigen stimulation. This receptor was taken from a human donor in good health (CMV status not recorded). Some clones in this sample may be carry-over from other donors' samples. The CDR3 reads CASSSLSRAYGYTF. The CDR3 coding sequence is TGTGCCAGCAGCTCCCTTAGTAGGGCCTATGGCTACACCTTC.